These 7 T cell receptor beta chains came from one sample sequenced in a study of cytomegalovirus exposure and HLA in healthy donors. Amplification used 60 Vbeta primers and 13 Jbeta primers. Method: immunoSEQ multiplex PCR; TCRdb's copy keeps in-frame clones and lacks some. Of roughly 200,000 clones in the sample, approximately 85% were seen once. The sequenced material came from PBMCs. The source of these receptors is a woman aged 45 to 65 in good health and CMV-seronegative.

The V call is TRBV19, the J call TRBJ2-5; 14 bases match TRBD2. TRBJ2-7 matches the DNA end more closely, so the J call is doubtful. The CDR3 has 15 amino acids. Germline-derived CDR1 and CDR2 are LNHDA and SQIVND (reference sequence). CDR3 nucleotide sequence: TGTGCCAGTAGCAGTGGGACTAGCGGGAGCTACGAGCAGTACTTC. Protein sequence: CASSSGTSGSYEQYF.

CDR3 sequence (DNA): TGTGCCAGCAGCCCCGGGACAGGCTATGGCTACACCTTC. This gives the protein CASSPGTGYGYTF. This sequence joins TRBV11-2 and TRBJ1-2; 8 bases agree with TRBD1. This CDR3 contains 13 residues. V dropped 5 bases and J dropped 4; count of bases not matched to a gene: 3. CDR1 SGHAT and CDR2 FQNNGV come from the germline V gene.

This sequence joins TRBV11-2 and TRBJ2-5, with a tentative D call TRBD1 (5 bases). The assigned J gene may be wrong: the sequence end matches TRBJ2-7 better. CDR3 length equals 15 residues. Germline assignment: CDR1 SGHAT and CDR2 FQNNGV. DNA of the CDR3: TGTGCCAGCAGCCCCCAGGGCAGGGCAGGTTACGAGCAGTACTTC. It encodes CASSPQGRAGYEQYF.

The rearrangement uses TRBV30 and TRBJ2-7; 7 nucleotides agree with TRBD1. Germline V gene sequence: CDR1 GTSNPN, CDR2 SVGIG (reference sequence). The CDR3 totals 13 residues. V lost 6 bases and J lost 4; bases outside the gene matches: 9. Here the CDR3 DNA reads TGTGCCTGCCTGCCGGGACAGATATACGAGCAGTACTTC. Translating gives CACLPGQIYEQYF.

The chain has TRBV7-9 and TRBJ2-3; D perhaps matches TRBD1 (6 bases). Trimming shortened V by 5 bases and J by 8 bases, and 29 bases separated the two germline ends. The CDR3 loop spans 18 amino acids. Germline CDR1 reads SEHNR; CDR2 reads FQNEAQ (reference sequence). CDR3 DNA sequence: TGTGCCAGCAGCCGCTGGGGATCTGGTCAGGGGACGAGTGGTACGCAGTATTTT. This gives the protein CASSRWGSGQGTSGTQYF.

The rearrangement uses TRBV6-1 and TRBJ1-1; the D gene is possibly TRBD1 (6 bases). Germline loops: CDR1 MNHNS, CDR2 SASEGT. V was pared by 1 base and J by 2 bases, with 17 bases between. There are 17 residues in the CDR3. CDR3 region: CASSEVGQGRRNTEAFF. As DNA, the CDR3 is TGTGCCAGCAGTGAAGTGGGGCAGGGGCGAAGAAACACTGAAGCTTTCTTT.

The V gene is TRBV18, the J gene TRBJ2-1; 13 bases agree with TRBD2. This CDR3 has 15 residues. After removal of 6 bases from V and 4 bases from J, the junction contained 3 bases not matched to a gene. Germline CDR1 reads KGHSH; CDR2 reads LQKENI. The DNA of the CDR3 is TGTGCCAGCTCCCTGACTAGCGGGAGGTACAATGAGCAGTTCTTC. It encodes CASSLTSGRYNEQFF.